This TCR beta chain originates from a study of technical replicates of blood from a few donors. Assay used: immunoSEQ multiplex PCR; TCRdb lists only in-frame clones, some missing. The profile covers 65,000 to 90,000 clones, with roughly 94% appearing a single time and 0.25% to 0.35% taken by the ten largest. Germline assignment: CDR1 MNHNS and CDR2 SASEGT. This CDR3 has 13 amino acids. V lost 0 bases, J lost 3 bases, and 5 bases lay in between. The sequenced sample was T cells isolated from PBMCs. The TCR sequence derives from a human donor in good health. V usage is TRBV6-1 and J usage is TRBJ1-1; D is undetermined. CDR3: CASSEASDTEAFF. The CDR3 bases are TGTGCCAGCAGTGAAGCTTCGGACACTGAAGCTTTCTTT.